The 6 T cell receptor beta chains in this list originate from one sample, sequenced in a study of spatial heterogeneity in lung cancer. Time point of the sample: sample taken at primary tumor resection. Extraction of whole RNA from tumor, nontumor lung or frozen PBMC preceded unsorted sequencing. TCRdb reprocessed the 5' RACE reads with MiXCR, giving one entry per CDR3 protein. The sample yields tens of thousands of distinct CDR3 sequences, around 12% seen once. The specimen was PBMCs, collected at surgery. The source of these receptors is a male donor with early-stage non-small cell lung cancer.

The rearrangement uses TRBV7-2 and TRBJ2-3; D may be TRBD2 (5 bases). The CDR3 length is 18 residues. The germline V gene encodes CDR1 SGHTA and CDR2 FQGNSA. V dropped 8 bases and J dropped 2 bases, with 26 bases sitting between them. The DNA for the CDR3 is TGTGCCAGCCCCGGGTCCGATGGGCTAGCCCTTGCCACAGATACGCAGTATTTT. This encodes CASPGSDGLALATDTQYF. Together with reference TRBV7-2 and TRBJ2-3, the CDR3 gives the full variable domain: GAGVSQSPSNKVTEKGKDVELRCDPISGHTALYWYRQSLGQGLEFLIYFQGNSAPDKSGLPSDRFSAERTGGSVSTLTIQRTQQEDSAVYLCASPGSDGLALATDTQYFGPGTRLTVL.

This clonotype has at least ten counts. V gene TRBV3-1 combines with J gene TRBJ1-3; D ambiguous. The CDR3 is made up of 13 amino acids. CDR1 is LGHDT, CDR2 YNNKEL, per germline (reference sequence). Deletions cut 4 bases from V and 3 bases from J, with 7 bases between. CDR3 in amino acids: CASSPRGGNTIYF. The CDR3 DNA is TGTGCCAGCAGCCCTCGAGGTGGAAACACCATATATTTT.

This clonotype appeared a few times. This sequence joins TRBV6-5 and TRBJ1-1, with 8 bases that match TRBD1. V lost 9 bases, J lost 8 bases, and 8 bases stayed unmatched. This CDR3 region has 12 residues. Germline lookup yields CDR1 MNHEY and CDR2 SVGAGI. In nucleotides, the CDR3 is TGTGCCAGGGACAGGGTTTTAGGGGAAGCTTTCTTT. Translation: CARDRVLGEAFF.

This clonotype has just a few counts. The chain uses TRBV9 and TRBJ1-2; no clear D. Germline CDR1 reads SGDLS; CDR2 reads YYNGEE. The CDR3 loop spans 14 amino acids. V was cut by 0 bases and J by 2 bases, with 8 bases left in between. CDR3 bases: TGTGCCAGCAGCGTAGTTGGAGCAAACTATGGCTACACCTTC. This encodes CASSVVGANYGYTF.

There are many counts of this clonotype. The CDR3 DNA reads TGCAGCGTGGGGACAGGGGGCAGCATCAATGAGCAGTTCTTC. It encodes CSVGTGGSINEQFF. V and J are TRBV29-1 and TRBJ2-1; TRBD1 matches at 12 bases. Germline-derived CDR1 and CDR2 are SQVTM and ANQGSEA. This CDR3 region has 14 residues. V shed 6 bases, J shed 6 bases, and the junction held 6 bases outside the gene matches.

In this sample, this clonotype turned up a few times. The chain uses TRBV29-1 and TRBJ2-7; D not resolved. This CDR3 is built from 11 residues. The V gene lost 2 bases and the J gene lost 5 bases, with 7 bases spanning the gap. Germline CDR1 reads SQVTM; CDR2 reads ANQGSEA. This CDR3 is CSVESVNEQYF. The CDR3 DNA reads as TGCAGCGTTGAAAGTGTAAACGAGCAGTACTTC.